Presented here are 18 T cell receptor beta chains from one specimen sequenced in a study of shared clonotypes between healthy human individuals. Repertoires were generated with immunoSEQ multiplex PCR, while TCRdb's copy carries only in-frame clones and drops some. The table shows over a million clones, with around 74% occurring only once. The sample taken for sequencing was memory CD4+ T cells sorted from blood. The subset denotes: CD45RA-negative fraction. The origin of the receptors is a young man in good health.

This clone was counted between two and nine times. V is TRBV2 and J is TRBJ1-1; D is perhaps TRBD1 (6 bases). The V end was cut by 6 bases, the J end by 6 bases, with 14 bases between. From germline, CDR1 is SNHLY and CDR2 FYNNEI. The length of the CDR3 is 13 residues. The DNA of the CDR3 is TGTGCCAGCAGATACACAGGGACGGCTGAAGCTTTCTTT. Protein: CASRYTGTAEAFF.

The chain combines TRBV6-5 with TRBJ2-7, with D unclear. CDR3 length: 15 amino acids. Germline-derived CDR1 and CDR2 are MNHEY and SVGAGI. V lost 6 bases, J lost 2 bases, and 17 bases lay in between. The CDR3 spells CASRPSFDKTYEQYF. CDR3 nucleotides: TGTGCCAGCAGACCCTCCTTCGACAAGACCTACGAGCAGTACTTC.

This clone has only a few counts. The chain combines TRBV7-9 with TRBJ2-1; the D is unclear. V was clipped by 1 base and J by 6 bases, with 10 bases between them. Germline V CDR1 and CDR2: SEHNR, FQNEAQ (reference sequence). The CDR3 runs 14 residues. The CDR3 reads CASSLGPSGNEQFF. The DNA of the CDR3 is TGTGCCAGCAGCTTAGGCCCTTCCGGCAATGAGCAGTTCTTC.

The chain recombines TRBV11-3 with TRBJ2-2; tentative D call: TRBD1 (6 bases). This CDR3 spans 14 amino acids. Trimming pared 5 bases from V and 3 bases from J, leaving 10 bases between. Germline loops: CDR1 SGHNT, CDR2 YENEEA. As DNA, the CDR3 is TGTGCCAGCAGCACAGGACAGCACACCGGGGAGCTGTTTTTT. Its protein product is CASSTGQHTGELFF.

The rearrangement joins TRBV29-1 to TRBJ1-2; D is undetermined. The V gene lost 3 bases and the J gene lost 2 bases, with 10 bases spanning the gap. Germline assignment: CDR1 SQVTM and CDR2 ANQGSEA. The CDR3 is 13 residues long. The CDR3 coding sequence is TGCAGCGTTGACGGACTTGGGAACTATGGCTACACCTTC. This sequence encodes CSVDGLGNYGYTF.

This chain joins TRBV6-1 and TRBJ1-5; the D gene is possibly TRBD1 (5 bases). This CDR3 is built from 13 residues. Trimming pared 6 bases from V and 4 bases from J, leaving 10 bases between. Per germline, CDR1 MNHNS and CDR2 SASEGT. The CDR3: CASSRQLNQPQHF. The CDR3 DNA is TGTGCCAGCAGCCGACAGCTGAATCAGCCCCAGCATTTT.

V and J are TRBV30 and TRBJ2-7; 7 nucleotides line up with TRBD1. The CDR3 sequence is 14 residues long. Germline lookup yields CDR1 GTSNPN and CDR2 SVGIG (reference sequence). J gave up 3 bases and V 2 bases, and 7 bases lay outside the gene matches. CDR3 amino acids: CAWSRGTVNYEQYF. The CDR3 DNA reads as TGTGCCTGGAGTAGGGGGACAGTGAACTACGAGCAGTACTTC.

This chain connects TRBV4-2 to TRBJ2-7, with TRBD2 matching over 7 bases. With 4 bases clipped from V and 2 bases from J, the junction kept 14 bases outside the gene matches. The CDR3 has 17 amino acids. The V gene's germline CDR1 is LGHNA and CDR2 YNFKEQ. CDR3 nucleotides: TGTGCCAGCAGCCTCCGACTAGCCCAGGAACCCCCCTACGAGCAGTACTTC. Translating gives CASSLRLAQEPPYEQYF.

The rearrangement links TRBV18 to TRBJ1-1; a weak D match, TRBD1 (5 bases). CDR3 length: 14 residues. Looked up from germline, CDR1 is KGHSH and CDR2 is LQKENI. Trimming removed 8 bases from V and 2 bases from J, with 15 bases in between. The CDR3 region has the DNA TGTGCCAGCAAACCGGAACAGGCAAACACTGAAGCTTTCTTT. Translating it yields CASKPEQANTEAFF.

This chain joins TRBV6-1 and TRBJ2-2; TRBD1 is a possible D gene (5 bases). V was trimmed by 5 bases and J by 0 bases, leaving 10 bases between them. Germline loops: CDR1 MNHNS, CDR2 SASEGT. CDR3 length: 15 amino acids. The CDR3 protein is CASSREGANTGELFF. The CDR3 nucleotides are TGTGCCAGCAGTAGGGAAGGGGCGAACACCGGGGAGCTGTTTTTT.

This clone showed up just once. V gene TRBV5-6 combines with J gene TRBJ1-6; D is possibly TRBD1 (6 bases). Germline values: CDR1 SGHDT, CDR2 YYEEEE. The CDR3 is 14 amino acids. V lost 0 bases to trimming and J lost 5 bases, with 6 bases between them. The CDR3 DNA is TGTGCCAGCAGCTTGGGGGACAATAATTCACCCCTCCACTTT. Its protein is CASSLGDNNSPLHF.

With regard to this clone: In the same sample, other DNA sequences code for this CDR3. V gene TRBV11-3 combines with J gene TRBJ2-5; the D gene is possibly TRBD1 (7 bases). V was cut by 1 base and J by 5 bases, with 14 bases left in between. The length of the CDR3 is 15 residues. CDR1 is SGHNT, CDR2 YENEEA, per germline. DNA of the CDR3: TGTGCCAGCAGCTTAGGAGGAGGGGGCGAGGAGACCCAGTACTTC. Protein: CASSLGGGGEETQYF.

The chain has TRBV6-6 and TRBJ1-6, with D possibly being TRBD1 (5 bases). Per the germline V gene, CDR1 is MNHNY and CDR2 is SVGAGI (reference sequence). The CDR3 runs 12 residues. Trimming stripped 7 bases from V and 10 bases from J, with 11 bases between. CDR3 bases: TGTGCCAGCATCCAGGGCGGGTCACCCCTCCACTTT. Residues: CASIQGGSPLHF.

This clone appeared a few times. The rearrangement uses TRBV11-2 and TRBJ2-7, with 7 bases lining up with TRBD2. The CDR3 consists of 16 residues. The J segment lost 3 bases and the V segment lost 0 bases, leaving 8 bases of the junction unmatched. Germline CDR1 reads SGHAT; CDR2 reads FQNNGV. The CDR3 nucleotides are TGTGCCAGCAGCTTAGACCCTAGCGGCGCCCGCTACGAGCAGTACTTC. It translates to CASSLDPSGARYEQYF.

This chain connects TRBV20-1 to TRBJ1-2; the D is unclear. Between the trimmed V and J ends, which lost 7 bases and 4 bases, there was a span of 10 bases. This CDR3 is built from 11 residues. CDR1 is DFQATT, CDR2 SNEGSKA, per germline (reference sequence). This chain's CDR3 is CSVHLGYGYTF. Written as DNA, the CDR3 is TGCAGTGTTCATCTAGGCTATGGCTACACCTTC.

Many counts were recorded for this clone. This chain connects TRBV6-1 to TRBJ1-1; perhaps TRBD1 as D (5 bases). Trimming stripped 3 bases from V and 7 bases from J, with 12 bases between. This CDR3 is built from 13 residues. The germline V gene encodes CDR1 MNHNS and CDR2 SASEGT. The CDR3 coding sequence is TGTGCCAGCAGTGACAGGGAGTCTGGTGAAGCTTTCTTT. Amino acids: CASSDRESGEAFF.

The chain's CDR3 is CASSDPAGGTYEQYF. The CDR3 DNA sequence: TGTGCCAGCAGCGACCCAGCGGGAGGGACCTACGAGCAGTACTTC. The V call is TRBV14, the J call TRBJ2-7; TRBD2 aligns across 10 bases. This CDR3 has 15 residues. Germline values: CDR1 SGHDN, CDR2 FVKESK. The junction had 6 bases not matched to a gene; V was cut back by 5 bases and J by 2 bases. The full variable domain, completed using reference TRBV14 and TRBJ2-7, is EAGVTQFPSHSVIEKGQTVTLRCDPISGHDNLYWYRRVMGKEIKFLLHFVKESKQDESGMPNNRFLAERTGGTYSTLKVQPAELEDSGVYFCASSDPAGGTYEQYFGPGTRLTVT.

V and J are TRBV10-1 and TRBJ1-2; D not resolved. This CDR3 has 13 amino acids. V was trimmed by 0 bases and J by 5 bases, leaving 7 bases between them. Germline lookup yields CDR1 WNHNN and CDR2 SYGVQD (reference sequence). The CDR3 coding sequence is TGCGCCAGCAGTGAGTCGGCGGGGTATGGCTACACCTTC. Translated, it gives CASSESAGYGYTF.